The entry below gives a single TCR beta chain sequence along with its context. What it binds is not known. TCRdb re-derived calls from the 5' RACE reads in MiXCR, one entry per CDR3 protein. Of about 480,000 distinct CDR3 sequences in the sample, 12% to 15% were seen once. The data belong to a study of identical twins. Study-wide results and limits: The models gave estimates that fell short of the out-of-frame TCR alpha sharing seen in monozygotic twins. Researchers reported weaker excess twin sharing in beta out-of-frame sequences. Researchers caution that invariant MAIT and iNKT cells could partly confound zero-insertion analyses.

Germline CDR1 reads MNHEY; CDR2 reads SMNVEV (reference sequence). V shed 7 bases and J shed 2 bases, with 10 bases lying between them. This CDR3 has 13 amino acids. These data are also associated with another study on yellow fever vaccine responses in identical twins.

This receptor was obtained from a woman younger than 30 in good health. V and J are TRBV27 and TRBJ2-3; D is uncertain. What was sequenced was CD4+ T cells sorted from blood. The CDR3 bases are TGTGCCAGCAACTTGCGGAACACAGATACGCAGTATTTT. This encodes CASNLRNTDTQYF.